One sample yielded the 17 T cell receptor beta chains listed below, sequenced in a study of T cell responses to AZD1222 COVID-19 vaccine. The protocol was immunoSEQ multiplex PCR, while the TCRdb copy is restricted to in-frame clones and leaves out a portion. The sample records some 100,000 clones, approximately 85% being singletons. Sequencing was performed on peripheral blood, taken on day 0 of MenACWY control vaccination. The receptors were gathered from an adult in good health.

V usage is TRBV5-4 and J usage is TRBJ2-5; D is perhaps TRBD1 or TRBD2 (5 bases each). V gave up 0 bases and J gave up 4 bases, with 10 bases separating them. CDR1 is SGHNT, CDR2 YYREEE, per germline (reference sequence). This CDR3 has 14 residues. The CDR3 nucleotides are TGTGCCAGCAGCTTGGAGCGAGGGGTAGAGACCCAGTACTTC. Its translation is CASSLERGVETQYF.

This clone appeared a single time. The sample contains more than one DNA sequence encoding this CDR3. This chain joins TRBV6-2 or TRBV6-3 and TRBJ2-7; D gene uncertain. V dropped 1 base and J dropped 5 bases, with 3 bases sitting between them. Germline V gene data show CDR1 as MNHEY and CDR2 as SVGEGT. The CDR3 is made up of 11 amino acids. In DNA form, the CDR3 reads TGTGCCAGCAGTTACTTGGACGAGCAGTACTTC. This sequence encodes CASSYLDEQYF.

The rearrangement joins TRBV5-1 to TRBJ1-3; D remains unclear. Germline CDR1 SGHRS, CDR2 YFSETQ. Trimming took off 2 bases at V and 1 base at J, with 10 bases between the two ends. This CDR3 is built from 15 residues. The CDR3 DNA sequence: TGCGCCAGCAGCTTAACGGGAGATTCTGGAAACACCATATATTTT. It specifies CASSLTGDSGNTIYF.

This clone was seen only once. V and J are TRBV28 and TRBJ2-5, with D unclear. The ends were cut back, 3 bases at V and 0 bases at J, with 8 bases in the middle. This CDR3 is built from 14 residues. Looked up from germline, CDR1 is MDHEN and CDR2 is SYDVKM. CDR3 residues: CASSLPMYQETQYF. In DNA form, the CDR3 reads TGTGCCAGCAGTTTGCCCATGTACCAAGAGACCCAGTACTTC.

The chain links TRBV14 to TRBJ1-6; D uncertain. Germline CDR1 is SGHDN and CDR2 is FVKESK. The CDR3 consists of 14 residues. Trimming cost V 4 bases and J 0 bases, with 4 bases left between them. The CDR3 loop is CASSPVSYNSPLHF. The CDR3 DNA follows: TGTGCCAGCAGCCCAGTCTCCTATAATTCACCCCTCCACTTT. Full variable domain (missing parts from reference TRBV14 and TRBJ1-6): EAGVTQFPSHSVIEKGQTVTLRCDPISGHDNLYWYRRVMGKEIKFLLHFVKESKQDESGMPNNRFLAERTGGTYSTLKVQPAELEDSGVYFCASSPVSYNSPLHFGNGTRLTVT.

The chain joins TRBV7-9 to TRBJ2-2; TRBD2 agrees at 7 bases. Germline V lookup: CDR1 SEHNR, CDR2 FQNEAQ (reference sequence). The trim removed 4 bases at V and 2 bases at J, leaving 4 bases unmatched. CDR3 size: 15 residues. For the CDR3, the DNA is TGTGCCAGCAGCTGGGGAGCGGGAAACACCGGGGAGCTGTTTTTT. Translation gives CASSWGAGNTGELFF. The whole variable domain, filled in from reference TRBV7-9 and TRBJ2-2, reads DTGVSQNPRHKITKRGQNVTFRCDPISEHNRLYWYRQTLGQGPEFLTYFQNEAQLEKSRLLSDRFSAERPKGSFSTLEIQRTEQGDSAMYLCASSWGAGNTGELFFGEGSRLTVL.

This chain connects TRBV6-5 to TRBJ2-7; TRBD1 might be the D (6 bases). The CDR3 extends over 14 amino acids. The V and J ends lost 2 bases and 5 bases respectively, with 13 bases between them. Germline V gene sequence: CDR1 MNHEY, CDR2 SVGAGI. The CDR3 loop is CASSYSQGPNEQYF. DNA of the CDR3: TGTGCCAGCAGTTACAGCCAGGGGCCCAACGAGCAGTACTTC.

The chain combines TRBV11-2 with TRBJ2-1; D remains unclear. The CDR3 length is 13 residues. Germline loops: CDR1 SGHAT, CDR2 FQNNGV. V was trimmed by 0 bases and J by 9 bases, leaving 9 bases between them. Here the CDR3 reads CASSLDRNREQFF. The CDR3 nucleotides are TGTGCCAGCAGCTTAGATCGAAACCGTGAGCAGTTCTTC.

This chain connects TRBV29-1 to TRBJ1-2; D is possibly TRBD1 (5 bases). This CDR3 comprises 20 residues. Trimming took 0 bases from V and 0 from J, leaving 26 bases between them. Germline assignment: CDR1 SQVTM and CDR2 ANQGSEA. CDR3 residues: CSVEDQVIGTDRKTNYGYTF. The CDR3, as DNA: TGCAGCGTTGAAGATCAGGTCATAGGGACCGACCGGAAAACTAACTATGGCTACACCTTC. The entire variable domain, with the rest obtained from reference TRBV29-1 and TRBJ1-2, is as follows: SAVISQKPSRDICQRGTSLTIQCQVDSQVTMMFWYRQQPGQSLTLIATANQGSEATYESGFVIDKFPISRPNLTFSTLTVSNMSPEDSSIYLCSVEDQVIGTDRKTNYGYTFGSGTRLTVV.

The rearrangement links TRBV7-8 to TRBJ2-7, with 7 bases fitting TRBD1. The CDR3 runs to 15 residues. Germline CDR1 SGHVS, CDR2 FQNEAQ. V trimming: 1 base; J trimming: 3 bases; junction bases outside the gene matches: 6. CDR3 loop: CASSLGQGLGYEQYF. The CDR3 nucleotides read TGTGCCAGCAGCTTAGGACAGGGATTGGGCTACGAGCAGTACTTC.

The rearrangement joins TRBV5-8 to TRBJ1-2; 7 nucleotides match TRBD1. Looked up from germline, CDR1 is SGHTS and CDR2 is YDEGEE. V lost 0 bases and J lost 4; bases outside the gene matches: 6. CDR3 length equals 15 residues. This CDR3 reads CASSLDQQGGYGYTF. The CDR3 DNA reads as TGTGCCAGCAGCTTGGACCAGCAGGGGGGCTATGGCTACACCTTC.

This clone came up once. The rearrangement uses TRBV7-8 and TRBJ2-7, with D perhaps matching TRBD2 (6 bases). The V and J ends lost 5 bases and 1 base respectively, with 12 bases between them. This CDR3 spans 14 amino acids. The germline V gene has CDR1 SGHVS and CDR2 FQNEAQ. The CDR3 nucleotides are TGTGCCAGCAGCGGGGCCGGGAGTTCCTACGAGCAGTACTTC. It encodes CASSGAGSSYEQYF.

J is TRBJ2-3 and V is TRBV7-9; possible D gene TRBD2, 6 bases. CDR1 and CDR2 (germline): SEHNR, FQNEAQ (reference sequence). The V gene lost 5 bases and the J gene lost 2 bases, with 20 bases spanning the gap. The CDR3 is 17 residues long. The CDR3 spells CASSPGLRGGYTDTQYF. The CDR3 nucleotides read TGTGCCAGCAGCCCGGGACTTCGTGGGGGTTACACAGATACGCAGTATTTT. Full variable domain (missing parts from reference TRBV7-9 and TRBJ2-3): DTGVSQNPRHKITKRGQNVTFRCDPISEHNRLYWYRQTLGQGPEFLTYFQNEAQLEKSRLLSDRFSAERPKGSFSTLEIQRTEQGDSAMYLCASSPGLRGGYTDTQYFGPGTRLTVL.

V and J are TRBV3-1 (or the pseudogene TRBV3-2) and TRBJ1-5; D unclear. Trimming took 4 bases from V and 4 from J, leaving 23 bases between them. CDR3 size: 18 residues. Germline CDR1 and CDR2: LGHDT and YNNKEL (reference sequence). For the CDR3, the DNA is TGTGCCAGCAGCCCCCCCCGCTATCTAGGACGGTGGAATCAGCCCCAGCATTTT. The encoded protein is CASSPPRYLGRWNQPQHF.

In DNA, the CDR3 is TGCGCCAGCAGCCAAGTGCTGGACAGGGGCAGAGACTATGGCTACACCTTC. Protein sequence: CASSQVLDRGRDYGYTF. The chain combines TRBV4-1 with TRBJ1-2; 9 bases are shared with TRBD1. Germline trimming cut 1 base from V and 3 bases from J; bases unmatched to any gene: 9. Germline values: CDR1 MGHRA, CDR2 YSYEKL. The CDR3 sequence is 17 residues long.

CDR3 sequence (DNA): TGCGCCAGCAGCTGGAGCGGGACAGGCCAAGAGACCCAGTACTTC. It encodes CASSWSGTGQETQYF. This chain joins TRBV5-1 and TRBJ2-5, with TRBD1 as a possible D gene (8 bases). Per the germline V gene, CDR1 is SGHRS and CDR2 is YFSETQ. Trimming cost V 3 bases and J 1 base, with 13 bases left between them. The CDR3 consists of 15 residues.

This sequence joins TRBV7-9 and TRBJ1-1, with D perhaps matching TRBD1 (6 bases). V was shortened by 6 bases and J by 1 base, with 12 bases between the two germline ends. The CDR3 runs 14 residues. Per germline, CDR1 SEHNR and CDR2 FQNEAQ (reference sequence). CDR3 in DNA: TGTGCCAGCAGTCGCATGACAGGGAACACTGAAGCTTTCTTT. Translated: CASSRMTGNTEAFF.